This TCR beta chain was profiled in a study of T cell responses to AZD1222 COVID-19 vaccine. This clone has a handful of counts. What it binds is not known. This CDR3 comprises 15 residues. The germline V gene encodes CDR1 SGHRS and CDR2 YFSETQ. Trimming cost V 6 bases and J 4 bases, with 19 bases left between them. Study observations and caveats: Spike-specific TCR breadth and depth were elevated following two AZD1222 doses.

Clones were read by immunoSEQ multiplex PCR, and TCRdb kept only the in-frame ones, dropping some. This sample has 95,000 to 100,000 clones; approximately 92% occur once, and the top ten carry about 12%. The input for sequencing was peripheral blood, taken on day 0 of AZD1222 vaccination. The rearrangement joins TRBV5-1 to TRBJ1-2; D ambiguous. This receptor was taken from an adult in good health. The CDR3 is CASTLDGPMTYGYTF. The CDR3 DNA reads TGCGCCAGCACCTTAGACGGGCCTATGACCTATGGCTACACCTTC.